This T cell receptor beta chain appears in the sequencing data of a study of identical twins. Germline V CDR1 and CDR2: ENHRY, SYGVKD. Germline trimming cut 0 bases from V and 4 bases from J; bases unmatched to any gene: 12. This CDR3 is built from 18 residues. TCRdb reprocessed the 5' RACE reads with MiXCR, giving one entry per CDR3 protein. The table shows about 470,000 distinct CDR3 sequences, with approximately 24% occurring only once. This clonotype was counted a few times. The same sample was also used in a study of T cells expressing NK-cell markers. As that report states: An anti-gamma-delta TCR antibody confined sorting to alpha-beta TCR T cells across several of the experiments.

The sequenced material came from CD4+ T cells sorted from blood. The chain links TRBV10-3 to TRBJ2-7; TRBD2 matches at 10 bases. The sequence came from a woman aged 18-29 years in good health. CDR3 sequence (DNA): TGTGCCATCAGTGAGTCGCCGAGTAGCGGGAGGTACAGGTACGAGCAGTACTTC. Protein product: CAISESPSSGRYRYEQYF.